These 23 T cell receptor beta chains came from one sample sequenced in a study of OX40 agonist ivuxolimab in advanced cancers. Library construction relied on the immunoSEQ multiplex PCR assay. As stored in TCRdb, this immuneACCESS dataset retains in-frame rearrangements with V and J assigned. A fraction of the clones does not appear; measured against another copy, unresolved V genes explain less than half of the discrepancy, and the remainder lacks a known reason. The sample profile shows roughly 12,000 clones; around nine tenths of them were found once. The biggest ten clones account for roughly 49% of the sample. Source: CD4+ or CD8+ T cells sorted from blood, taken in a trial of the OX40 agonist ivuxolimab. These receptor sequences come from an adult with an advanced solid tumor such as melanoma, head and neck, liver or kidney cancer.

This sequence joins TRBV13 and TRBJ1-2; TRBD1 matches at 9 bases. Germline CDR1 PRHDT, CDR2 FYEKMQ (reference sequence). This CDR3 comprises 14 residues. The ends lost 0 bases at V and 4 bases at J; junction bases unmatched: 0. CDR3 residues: CASSLGTGGYGYTF. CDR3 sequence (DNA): TGTGCCAGCAGCTTAGGGACAGGGGGCTATGGCTACACCTTC.

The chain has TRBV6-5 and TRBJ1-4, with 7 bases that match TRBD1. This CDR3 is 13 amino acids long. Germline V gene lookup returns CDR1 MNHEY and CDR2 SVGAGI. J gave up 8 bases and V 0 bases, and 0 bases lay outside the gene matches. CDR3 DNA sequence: TGTGCCAGCAGTTACTCGGGACAGGAAAAACTGTTTTTT. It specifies CASSYSGQEKLFF.

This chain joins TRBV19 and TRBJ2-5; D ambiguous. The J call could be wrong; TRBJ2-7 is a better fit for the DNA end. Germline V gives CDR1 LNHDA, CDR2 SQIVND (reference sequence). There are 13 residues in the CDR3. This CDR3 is CASSWQAAYEQYF. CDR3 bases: TGTGCCAGTAGTTGGCAGGCCGCCTACGAGCAGTACTTC.

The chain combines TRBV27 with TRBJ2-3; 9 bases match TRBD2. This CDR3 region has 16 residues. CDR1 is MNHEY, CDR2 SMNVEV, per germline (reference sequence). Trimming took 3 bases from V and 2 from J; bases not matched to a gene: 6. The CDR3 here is CASSFGLAGYTDTQYF. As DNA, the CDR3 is TGTGCCAGCAGTTTCGGGCTAGCGGGGTACACAGATACGCAGTATTTT.

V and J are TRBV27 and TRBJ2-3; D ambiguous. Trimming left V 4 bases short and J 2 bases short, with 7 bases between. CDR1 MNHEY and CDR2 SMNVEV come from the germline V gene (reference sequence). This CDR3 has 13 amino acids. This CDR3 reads CASSSRPTDTQYF. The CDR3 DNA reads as TGTGCCAGCAGTTCCCGACCCACAGATACGCAGTATTTT.

The CDR3, as DNA: TGTGCCAGCTCACCCGCAGGGTTGGAGACCCAGTACTTC. Its protein product is CASSPAGLETQYF. The chain is built from TRBV18 and TRBJ2-5; D is perhaps TRBD1 (5 bases). Trimming took off 3 bases at V and 5 bases at J, with 10 bases between the two ends. The CDR3 covers 13 residues. CDR1 KGHSH and CDR2 LQKENI come from the germline V gene.

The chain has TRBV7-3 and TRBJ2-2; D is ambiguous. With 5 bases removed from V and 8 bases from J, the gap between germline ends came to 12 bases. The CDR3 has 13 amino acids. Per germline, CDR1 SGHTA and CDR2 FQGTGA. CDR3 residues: CASSRIIGGELFF. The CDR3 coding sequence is TGTGCCAGCAGCCGAATTATAGGTGGGGAGCTGTTTTTT.

The CDR3 region is CASSQGTYYEQYF. The CDR3 DNA is TGTGCCAGCAGCCAAGGTACATACTACGAGCAGTACTTC. The chain carries TRBV14 and TRBJ2-7; D is unresolved. V shed 1 base and J shed 3 bases, with 7 bases lying between them. The germline CDR1 and CDR2 sequences are SGHDN and FVKESK. The CDR3 covers 13 residues.

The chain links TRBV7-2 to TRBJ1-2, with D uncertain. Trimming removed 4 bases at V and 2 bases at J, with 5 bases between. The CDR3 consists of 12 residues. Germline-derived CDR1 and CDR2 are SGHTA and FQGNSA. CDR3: CASSSNNYGYTF. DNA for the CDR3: TGTGCCAGCAGCTCTAACAACTATGGCTACACCTTC.

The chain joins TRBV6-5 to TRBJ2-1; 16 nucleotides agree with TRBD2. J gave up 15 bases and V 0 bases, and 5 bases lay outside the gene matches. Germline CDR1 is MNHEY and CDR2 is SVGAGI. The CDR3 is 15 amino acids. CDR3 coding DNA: TGTGCCAGCAGTTACTCGGGGACTAGCGGGAGGGCCCCGTTCTTC. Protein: CASSYSGTSGRAPFF.

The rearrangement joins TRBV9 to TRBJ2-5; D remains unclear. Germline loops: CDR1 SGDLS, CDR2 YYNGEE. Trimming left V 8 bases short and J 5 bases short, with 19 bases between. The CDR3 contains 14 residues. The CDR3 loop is CASLSLTLPETQYF. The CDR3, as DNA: TGTGCCAGTTTGAGCCTGACCCTGCCGGAGACCCAGTACTTC.

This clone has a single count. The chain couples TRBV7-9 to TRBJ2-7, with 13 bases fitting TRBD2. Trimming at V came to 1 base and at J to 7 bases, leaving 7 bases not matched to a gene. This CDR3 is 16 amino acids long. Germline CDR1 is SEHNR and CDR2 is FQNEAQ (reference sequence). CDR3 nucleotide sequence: TGTGCCAGCAGCTTAGGGACTAGCGGGGGCCTCAAGGAGCAGTACTTC. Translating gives CASSLGTSGGLKEQYF.

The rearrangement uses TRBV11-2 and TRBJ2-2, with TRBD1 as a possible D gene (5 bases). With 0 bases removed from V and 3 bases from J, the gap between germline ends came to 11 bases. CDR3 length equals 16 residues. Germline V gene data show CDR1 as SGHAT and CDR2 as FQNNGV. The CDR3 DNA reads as TGTGCCAGCAGCTTAGACTGGGGCACTCACACCGGGGAGCTGTTTTTT. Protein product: CASSLDWGTHTGELFF.

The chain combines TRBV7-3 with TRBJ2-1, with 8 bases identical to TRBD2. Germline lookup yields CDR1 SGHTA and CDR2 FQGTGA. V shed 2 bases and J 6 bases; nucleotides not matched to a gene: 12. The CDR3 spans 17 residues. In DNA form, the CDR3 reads TGTGCCAGCAGCTTATGGGAGGGTATCGGGAGGGCCAATGAGCAGTTCTTC. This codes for CASSLWEGIGRANEQFF.

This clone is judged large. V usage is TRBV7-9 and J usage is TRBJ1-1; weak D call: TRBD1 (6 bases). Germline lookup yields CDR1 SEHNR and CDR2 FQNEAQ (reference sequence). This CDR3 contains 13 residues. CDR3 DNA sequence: TGTGCTGGGGGGGCAAAATTGAACACTGAAGCTTTCTTT. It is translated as CAGGAKLNTEAFF.

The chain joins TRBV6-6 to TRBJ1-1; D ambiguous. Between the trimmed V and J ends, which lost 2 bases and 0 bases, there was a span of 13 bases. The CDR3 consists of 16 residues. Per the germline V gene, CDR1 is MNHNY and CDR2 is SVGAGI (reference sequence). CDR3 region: CASSYSRSDMNTEAFF. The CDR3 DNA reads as TGTGCCAGCAGTTACAGTCGATCCGACATGAACACTGAAGCTTTCTTT.

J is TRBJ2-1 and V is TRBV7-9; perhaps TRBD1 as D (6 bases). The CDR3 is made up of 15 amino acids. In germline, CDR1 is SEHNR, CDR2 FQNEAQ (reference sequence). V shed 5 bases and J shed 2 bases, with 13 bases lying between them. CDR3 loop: CASSPSGVAYNEQFF. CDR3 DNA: TGTGCCAGCAGCCCTTCAGGGGTAGCCTACAATGAGCAGTTCTTC.

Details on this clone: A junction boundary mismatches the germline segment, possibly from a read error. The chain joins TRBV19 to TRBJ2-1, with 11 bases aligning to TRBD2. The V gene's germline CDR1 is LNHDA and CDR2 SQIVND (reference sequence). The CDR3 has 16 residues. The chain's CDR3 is CTSSLRTSGSYNEQFF. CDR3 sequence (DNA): TGTACCAGTAGTCTCAGGACTAGCGGGTCCTACAATGAGCAGTTCTTC. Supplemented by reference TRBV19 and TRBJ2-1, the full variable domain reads DGGITQSPKYLFRKEGQNVTLSCEQNLNHDAMYWYRQDPGQGLRLIYYSQIVNDFQKGDIAEGYSVSREKKESFPLTVTSAQKNPTAFYLCTSSLRTSGSYNEQFFGPGTRLTVL.

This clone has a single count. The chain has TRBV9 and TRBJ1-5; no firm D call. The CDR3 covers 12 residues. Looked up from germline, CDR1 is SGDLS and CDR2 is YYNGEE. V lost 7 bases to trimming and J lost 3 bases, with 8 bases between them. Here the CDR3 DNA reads TGTGCCAGCGGCACCTTCAATCAGCCCCAGCATTTT. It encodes CASGTFNQPQHF.

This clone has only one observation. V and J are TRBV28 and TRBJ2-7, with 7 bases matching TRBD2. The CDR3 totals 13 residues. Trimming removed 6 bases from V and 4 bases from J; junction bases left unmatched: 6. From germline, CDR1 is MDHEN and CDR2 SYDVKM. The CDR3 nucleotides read TGTGCCAGCAGAGGCGGGAGTTTTTACGAGCAGTACTTC. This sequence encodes CASRGGSFYEQYF.

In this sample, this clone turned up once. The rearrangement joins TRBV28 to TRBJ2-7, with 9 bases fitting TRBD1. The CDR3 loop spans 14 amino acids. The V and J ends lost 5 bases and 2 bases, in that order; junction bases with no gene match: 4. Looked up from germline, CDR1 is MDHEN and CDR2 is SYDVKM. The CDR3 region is CASSVGTGPYEQYF. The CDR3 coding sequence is TGTGCCAGCAGTGTCGGGACAGGGCCCTACGAGCAGTACTTC.

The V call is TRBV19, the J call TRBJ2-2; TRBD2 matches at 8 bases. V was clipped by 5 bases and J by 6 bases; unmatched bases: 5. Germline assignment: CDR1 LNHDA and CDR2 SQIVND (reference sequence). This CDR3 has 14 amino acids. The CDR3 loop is CASSWSGSSGELFF. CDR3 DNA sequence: TGTGCCAGTAGTTGGAGCGGGAGCTCCGGGGAGCTGTTTTTT.

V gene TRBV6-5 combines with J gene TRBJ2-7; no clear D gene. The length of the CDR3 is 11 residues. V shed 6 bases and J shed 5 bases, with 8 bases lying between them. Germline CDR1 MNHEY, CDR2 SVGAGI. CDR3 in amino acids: CASRDEDEQYF. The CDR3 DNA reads TGTGCCAGCAGGGACGAGGACGAGCAGTACTTC.